Shown below are 32 T cell receptor beta chains from a single sample sequenced in a study of CD8 T cells in ankylosing spondylitis. MiXCR, applied by TCRdb to the 5' RACE reads, yields one record per CDR3 protein. The profile shows about 250,000 distinct CDR3 sequences, under 20% of them singletons. Sequenced sample: blood, either unsorted or a sorted T cell fraction (not recorded which). The receptor set was obtained from a male donor with ankylosing spondylitis or in good health (not recorded which).

The rearrangement uses TRBV20-1 and TRBJ1-4, with 7 bases identical to TRBD1. This CDR3 is built from 13 residues. Trimming removed 6 bases from V and 8 bases from J; junction bases left unmatched: 9. Per the germline V gene, CDR1 is DFQATT and CDR2 is SNEGSKA (reference sequence). The CDR3 DNA is TGCAGTGCAGGAGACAGGGCTCGCGAAAAACTGTTTTTT. Protein product: CSAGDRAREKLFF.

The chain couples TRBV27 to TRBJ2-3; TRBD2 might be the D (10 bases). Trimming pared 6 bases from V and 1 base from J, leaving 23 bases between. The CDR3 has 18 residues. Germline V gene data show CDR1 as MNHEY and CDR2 as SMNVEV (reference sequence). The CDR3 sequence: CASRGQGLALRGTDTQYF. The CDR3 DNA sequence: TGTGCCAGCAGGGGACAGGGACTAGCGCTGCGGGGCACAGATACGCAGTATTTT.

In this sample, this clonotype turned up a few times. This chain joins TRBV19 and TRBJ2-7; D is uncertain. The CDR3 spans 15 residues. The V gene's germline CDR1 is LNHDA and CDR2 SQIVND (reference sequence). V lost 3 bases to trimming and J lost 3 bases, with 15 bases between them. The CDR3 here is CASSISSAPDYEQYF. The CDR3 bases are TGTGCCAGTAGTATCTCGAGCGCACCCGACTACGAGCAGTACTTC.

This clonotype occurred many times. CDR3 amino acids: CASSRGLMNTEAFF. In DNA form, the CDR3 reads TGCGCCAGCAGCCGGGGACTCATGAACACTGAAGCTTTCTTT. The chain uses TRBV4-1 and TRBJ1-1, with a weak D call TRBD1 (5 bases). This CDR3 has 14 residues. CDR1 is MGHRA, CDR2 YSYEKL, per germline. V shed 4 bases and J shed 0 bases, with 9 bases lying between them.

V gene TRBV7-9 combines with J gene TRBJ1-2, with D tentatively TRBD1 (5 bases). V was clipped by 1 base and J by 3 bases, with 12 bases between them. Germline loops: CDR1 SEHNR, CDR2 FQNEAQ (reference sequence). This CDR3 region has 15 residues. DNA of the CDR3: TGTGCCAGCAGCTTAGGAGGGGCTGTTTACTATGGCTACACCTTC. This gives the protein CASSLGGAVYYGYTF.

This clonotype has ten or more counts. The chain joins TRBV5-1 to TRBJ2-7, with no clear D. In germline, CDR1 is SGHRS, CDR2 YFSETQ. V lost 6 bases, J lost 1 base, and 11 bases lay in between. The CDR3 covers 13 residues. The CDR3 bases are TGCGCCAGCACAGGCCCCTCATCCTACGAGCAGTACTTC. It specifies CASTGPSSYEQYF.

This clonotype turned up a few times. The J gene is TRBJ2-3, the V gene TRBV29-1; TRBD2 matches 16 bases. In germline, CDR1 is SQVTM, CDR2 ANQGSEA. The CDR3 runs to 19 residues. V shed 1 base, J shed 3 bases, and the junction held 10 bases outside the gene matches. The CDR3 is CSVEGGLAGGPVKTDTQYF. For the CDR3, the DNA is TGCAGCGTTGAAGGGGGACTAGCGGGAGGGCCGGTCAAAACAGATACGCAGTATTTT.

This clonotype was recorded at least ten times. This chain joins TRBV20-1 and TRBJ2-3; D uncertain. CDR3 length: 11 residues. Germline CDR1 DFQATT, CDR2 SNEGSKA (reference sequence). The CDR3 DNA reads as TGCACGGCCCGGAGCACAGATACGCAGTATTTT. It specifies CTARSTDTQYF.

V gene TRBV5-1 combines with J gene TRBJ2-1; D perhaps matches TRBD2 (5 bases). Germline V gene sequence: CDR1 SGHRS, CDR2 YFSETQ. This CDR3 has 15 amino acids. The V end lost 4 bases, the J end lost 5 bases, and 16 bases lay between the germline ends. The CDR3 DNA reads TGCGCCAGCAGCGATGGAGCGGTCCTTAACAATGAGCAGTTCTTC. It specifies CASSDGAVLNNEQFF.

V and J are TRBV11-2 and TRBJ1-2, with 11 bases matching TRBD1. Looked up from germline, CDR1 is SGHAT and CDR2 is FQNNGV. There are 17 residues in the CDR3. V was clipped by 1 base and J by 8 bases; unmatched bases: 12. CDR3 in amino acids: CASSLGSGTGGLGGYTF. CDR3 DNA sequence: TGTGCCAGCAGCTTAGGTTCCGGGACAGGGGGTCTGGGAGGCTACACCTTC.

This clonotype has only a few counts. This chain joins TRBV7-2 and TRBJ2-5; D gene unclear. V gave up 2 bases and J gave up 0 bases, with 7 bases separating them. There are 14 residues in the CDR3. Looked up from germline, CDR1 is SGHTA and CDR2 is FQGNSA. DNA for the CDR3: TGTGCCAGCAGCTTATGGCCGTACCAAGAGACCCAGTACTTC. It codes for CASSLWPYQETQYF. Looking up the rest from reference TRBV7-2 and TRBJ2-5 gives the full variable domain: GAGVSQSPSNKVTEKGKDVELRCDPISGHTALYWYRQSLGQGLEFLIYFQGNSAPDKSGLPSDRFSAERTGGSVSTLTIQRTQQEDSAVYLCASSLWPYQETQYFGPGTRLLVL.

This clonotype appeared a few times. The rearrangement uses TRBV7-8 and TRBJ2-1; weak D call: TRBD1 (6 bases). CDR3 size: 13 residues. Germline CDR1 SGHVS, CDR2 FQNEAQ. The V and J ends lost 5 bases and 6 bases respectively, with 11 bases between them. CDR3 DNA sequence: TGTGCCAGCAGCGATGACAGGAGCAATGAGCAGTTCTTC. Protein: CASSDDRSNEQFF.

This clonotype appeared a few times. The rearrangement joins TRBV5-1 to TRBJ2-7; TRBD2 might be the D (7 bases). Trimming left V 0 bases short and J 6 bases short, with 16 bases between. CDR1 SGHRS and CDR2 YFSETQ come from the germline V gene. This CDR3 is built from 15 residues. The chain's CDR3 is CASSLEGLRGAEQYF. CDR3 coding DNA: TGCGCCAGCAGCTTGGAGGGGCTTCGGGGGGCCGAGCAGTACTTC.

A remark on this clonotype: The junction and the germline gene differ at one end; a read error may be behind it. The chain couples TRBV30 to TRBJ2-1; no clear D. Germline CDR1 GTSNPN, CDR2 SVGIG (reference sequence). This CDR3 is built from 11 residues. In DNA form, the CDR3 reads TGTGCCTGGAGTTACAGTACCTCCTATATCTTC. It encodes CAWSYSTSYIF.

This clonotype was seen a handful of times. The chain links TRBV4-3 to TRBJ2-7; TRBD1 or TRBD2 may be the D gene (5 bases each). Germline V gene data show CDR1 as LGHNA and CDR2 as YSLEER. CDR3 length: 15 amino acids. The V end was cut by 4 bases, the J end by 7 bases, with 20 bases between. The CDR3 DNA follows: TGCGCCAGCAGCCCCCAAGGGGACGGGGCTGGGGAGCAGTACTTC. Encoded protein: CASSPQGDGAGEQYF.

This clonotype occurred a few times. This sequence joins TRBV27 and TRBJ2-7; D is possibly TRBD1 or TRBD2 (5 bases each). The length of the CDR3 is 14 residues. Looked up from germline, CDR1 is MNHEY and CDR2 is SMNVEV (reference sequence). Trimming pared 0 bases from V and 4 bases from J, leaving 10 bases between. Here the CDR3 DNA reads TGTGCCAGCAGTTTATCTGGGGGTGGGTACGAGCAGTACTTC. Translation: CASSLSGGGYEQYF.

The chain has TRBV18 and TRBJ1-1; 7 bases fit TRBD1. The CDR3 is 14 amino acids. Germline values: CDR1 KGHSH, CDR2 LQKENI. Germline trimming cut 4 bases from V and 4 bases from J; bases unmatched to any gene: 6. The CDR3 region has the DNA TGTGCCAGCTCACTAGAGACAGGGTTCACTGAAGCTTTCTTT. Residues: CASSLETGFTEAFF.

This clonotype was seen many times. The V and J genes are TRBV15 and TRBJ2-3, with D tentatively TRBD1 or TRBD2 (5 bases each). This CDR3 contains 15 residues. Germline V CDR1 and CDR2: LNHNV, YYDKDF (reference sequence). The V and J ends lost 1 base and 4 bases respectively, with 12 bases between them. The chain's CDR3 is CATSRAGAEADTQYF. As DNA, the CDR3 is TGTGCCACCAGCAGAGCCGGGGCCGAGGCAGATACGCAGTATTTT.

The chain is built from TRBV12-3 or TRBV12-4 and TRBJ2-1, with TRBD2 matching over 10 bases. The ends lost 5 bases at V and 6 bases at J; junction bases unmatched: 7. The CDR3 is made up of 15 amino acids. The CDR3 reads CASSPEREGFNEQFF. The CDR3 DNA reads TGTGCCAGCAGTCCCGAGCGGGAGGGCTTCAATGAGCAGTTCTTC.

The CDR3 DNA reads TGCAGCGTGCCGCTGCCGGGACAGGGAACCGGGGAGCTGTTTTTT. Translation gives CSVPLPGQGTGELFF. The chain recombines TRBV29-1 with TRBJ2-2; TRBD1 matches at 9 bases. V was pared by 6 bases and J by 5 bases, with 10 bases of the junction left unmatched. CDR3 size: 15 residues. The germline gives CDR1 SQVTM, CDR2 ANQGSEA.

The chain combines TRBV10-3 with TRBJ2-7, with D tentatively TRBD1 (6 bases). The CDR3 consists of 17 residues. Trimming shortened V by 4 bases and J by 2 bases, and 21 bases separated the two germline ends. CDR1 is ENHRY, CDR2 SYGVKD, per germline. The CDR3, as DNA: TGTGCCATCAGTGCGGTCCAGGGACACGGAGTAGCCTACGAGCAGTACTTC. It translates to CAISAVQGHGVAYEQYF.

This clonotype was seen only a few times. The chain recombines TRBV10-2 with TRBJ1-5, with a possible D match to TRBD1 (5 bases). CDR3 length: 14 residues. Germline assignment: CDR1 WSHSY and CDR2 SAAADI. Trimming shortened V by 5 bases and J by 6 bases, and 14 bases separated the two germline ends. As DNA, the CDR3 is TGCGCCAGCAGTCCAAATTTAGGGGTTCAGCCCCAGCATTTT. It specifies CASSPNLGVQPQHF.

The sample holds many counts of this clonotype. V usage is TRBV7-3 and J usage is TRBJ2-1; no clear D. The CDR3 length is 13 residues. CDR1 SGHTA and CDR2 FQGTGA come from the germline V gene. The V gene lost 1 base and the J gene lost 12 bases, with 13 bases spanning the gap. The CDR3 spells CASSLNELDAQFF. In nucleotides, the CDR3 is TGTGCCAGCAGCTTAAATGAGTTGGATGCGCAGTTCTTC.

V is TRBV2 and J is TRBJ2-5, with D possibly being TRBD2 (5 bases). There are 14 residues in the CDR3. The V end was cut by 7 bases, the J end by 2 bases, with 14 bases between. Germline CDR1 is SNHLY and CDR2 is FYNNEI. CDR3 sequence: CASNDYLKQETQYF. DNA for the CDR3: TGTGCCAGCAACGACTACCTCAAACAAGAGACCCAGTACTTC.

The J gene is TRBJ2-1, the V gene TRBV7-2; 12 nucleotides align to TRBD2. V lost 5 bases and J lost 3; bases outside the gene matches: 8. This CDR3 region has 17 residues. Germline V CDR1 and CDR2: SGHTA, FQGNSA. The CDR3 sequence: CASSTGTSGYYYNEQFF. The CDR3 nucleotides are TGTGCCAGCAGCACCGGGACTAGCGGGTACTACTACAATGAGCAGTTCTTC.

The J gene is TRBJ1-2, the V gene TRBV19, with 7 bases identical to TRBD1. This CDR3 has 18 residues. With V trimmed by 3 bases and J by 3 bases, 16 bases remained unmatched. Germline-derived CDR1 and CDR2 are LNHDA and SQIVND (reference sequence). The CDR3 is CASSISGTVTGADYGYTF. DNA of the CDR3: TGTGCCAGTAGTATCAGCGGGACCGTTACAGGGGCCGACTATGGCTACACCTTC.

The rearrangement uses TRBV12-3 or TRBV12-4 and TRBJ2-7; D unresolved. This CDR3 has 15 residues. Trimming shortened V by 2 bases and J by 1 base, and 12 bases separated the two germline ends. DNA of the CDR3: TGTGCCAGCAGTTTAAGTCGAGAAATTTCCTACGAGCAGTACTTC. Translated: CASSLSREISYEQYF.

This clonotype was seen ten or more times. The chain joins TRBV5-1 to TRBJ2-1; 13 bases align to TRBD2. V gave up 4 bases and J gave up 4 bases; unmatched junction bases: 8. The length of the CDR3 is 17 residues. CDR1 and CDR2 (germline): SGHRS, YFSETQ. The CDR3 DNA sequence: TGCGCCAGCAGCGGGGAGACTAGCGGGAGGTGGTACAATGAGCAGTTCTTC. It specifies CASSGETSGRWYNEQFF.

The chain combines TRBV29-1 with TRBJ1-1, with TRBD1 matching over 9 bases. Looked up from germline, CDR1 is SQVTM and CDR2 is ANQGSEA. The CDR3 consists of 18 residues. Trimming cost V 6 bases and J 3 bases; bases outside gene matches: 20. CDR3: CSVPTGTGSDRMDTEAFF. CDR3 bases: TGCAGCGTCCCAACCGGGACAGGGAGTGATCGGATGGACACTGAAGCTTTCTTT.

The DNA for the CDR3 is TGTGCCAGCAGCTTCCTGGACAGGGACAATGAGCAGTTCTTC. This translates into CASSFLDRDNEQFF. This rearrangement joins TRBV7-9 to TRBJ2-1, with TRBD1 matching 8 bases. V dropped 3 bases and J dropped 5; count of bases not matched to a gene: 3. The CDR3 extends over 14 amino acids. Germline CDR1 reads SEHNR; CDR2 reads FQNEAQ (reference sequence).

Note on this clonotype: The junction differs from germline at one of its ends, possibly a read error. The chain links TRBV4-1 to TRBJ1-1; maybe TRBD1 (5 bases). The CDR3 runs to 17 residues. The germline V gene has CDR1 MGHRA and CDR2 YSYEKL. The CDR3 sequence: CASSKDSWGDVNTEAFF. In DNA form, the CDR3 reads TGCGCCAGCAGCAAAGATTCTTGGGGGGATGTGAACACTGAAGCTTTCTTT.

This clonotype was seen a few times. V gene TRBV7-6 combines with J gene TRBJ2-4; the D call may be TRBD1 or TRBD2 (6 bases each). This CDR3 has 14 amino acids. Germline V gene data show CDR1 as SGHVS and CDR2 as FNYEAQ. Trimming removed 5 bases from V and 8 bases from J, with 16 bases in between. The CDR3, as DNA: TGTGCCAGCAGCCCCATCGGGGGCTGGGACATTCAGTACTTC. Residues: CASSPIGGWDIQYF.